This T cell receptor (beta chain) was recorded in a study of blood T cell repertoires in COVID-19. Study in general: The origin of the acute and convalescent COVID-19 samples was the United States, Italy and Spain.

This clone came up a few times. This CDR3 contains 14 residues. Germline CDR1 is LNHDA and CDR2 is SQIVND (reference sequence). Trimming removed 4 bases from V and 0 bases from J; junction bases left unmatched: 1. Some clones are missing from TCRdb's copy, which holds only in-frame ones; the method was immunoSEQ multiplex PCR. The sample consists of over 100,000 clones, over 60% of them appearing once. Sequencing used peripheral blood. The sequence came from a woman in her seventies with acute or convalescent COVID-19. This chain uses TRBV19 with TRBJ2-7; 9 bases fit TRBD2. The CDR3 sequence is CASSSGRASYEQYF. In nucleotides, the CDR3 is TGTGCCAGTAGTAGCGGGAGGGCCTCCTACGAGCAGTACTTC. Looking up the rest from reference TRBV19 and TRBJ2-7 gives the full variable domain: DGGITQSPKYLFRKEGQNVTLSCEQNLNHDAMYWYRQDPGQGLRLIYYSQIVNDFQKGDIAEGYSVSREKKESFPLTVTSAQKNPTAFYLCASSSGRASYEQYFGPGTRLTVT.